This T cell receptor (beta chain) was recorded in a study of cytomegalovirus exposure and HLA in healthy donors. Details on this clone: The antigen remains unidentified. A junction end diverges from the germline sequence, so it may reflect a read error.

The PCR employed 60 Vbeta primers together with 13 Jbeta primers. How the authors handled the data: The authors later counted roughly 79 million unique TCR beta chains, approximately 10 million of them shared. Using immunoSEQ multiplex PCR, the repertoire was profiled, and TCRdb retains in-frame clones only, with some absent. The V and J calls and the clone size are those of that table, but D and trimming were determined from the DNA. The sample has some 150,000 clones; over 70% are singletons. Germline loops: CDR1 MNHEY, CDR2 SVGAGI. CDR3 length equals 15 residues. Study-wide points: Trimming of TCR beta V- and J-genes showed a link, identified in a later analysis, to a missense DCLRE1C variant.

The receptor was isolated from a young man in good health and CMV-seropositive. Sequenced sample: PBMCs. The J gene is TRBJ1-3, the V gene TRBV6-5, with TRBD1 identical over 9 bases. For the CDR3, the DNA is TGTGCCAGCAGAGCCGGGACAGGGACTGGAAACACCGTATATTTT. It yields the protein CASRAGTGTGNTVYF.